The clone carrying this T cell receptor (beta chain) has just a few counts. The target antigen is unknown. These data originate in a study of CD8+CD57+ T cells in acquired aplastic anemia. General observations from the study: Researchers report that some 31 CD8+ CDR3 sequences appeared in both patients and controls.

Patients chosen for sequencing had CD8+CD57+ cells that had expanded, as shown by flow cytometry. Every patient presented with severe acquired aplastic anemia. TCR beta VDJ and CDR3 were profiled, and genomic DNA was the template. TCRdb reprocessed the reads via MiXCR and lists one record per CDR3 protein. The data show around 430,000 distinct CDR3 sequences, with about a third seen just once and 0.75% to 0.95% held by the top ten. This clonotype was sampled from a human donor with aplastic anemia. Source material: sorted CD4+, CD8+, or CD8+CD57+ T cells (not recorded which) from PBMCs.

The CDR3 DNA follows: TGTGCCAGCAGCCGAGGAACAGGGGTTCAGGGCACAGATACGCAGTATTTT. Residues: CASSRGTGVQGTDTQYF. This sequence joins TRBV14 and TRBJ2-3, with 7 bases that match TRBD1. The CDR3 extends over 17 amino acids. Germline CDR1 SGHDN, CDR2 FVKESK. Losses at the gene ends were 4 bases for V and 1 base for J; bases not matched to a gene: 11.